This T cell receptor beta chain stems from a study of blood T cell repertoires in COVID-19. Participants' reported clinical history set cohort assignment. The germline CDR1 and CDR2 sequences are SGHDT and YYEEEE. CDR3 length equals 16 residues. With 4 bases removed from V and 4 bases from J, the gap between germline ends came to 20 bases. Assay used: immunoSEQ multiplex PCR; TCRdb lists only in-frame clones, some missing. The profile shows hundreds of thousands of clones, around 80% of them singletons. This chain connects TRBV5-6 to TRBJ2-5; TRBD2 might be the D (5 bases). The source material was PBMCs or T cells enriched from blood (not recorded which). The TCR originated in a middle-aged man who had been exposed to COVID-19. The chain's CDR3 is CASSDSGYELSETQYF. The CDR3 bases are TGTGCCAGCAGCGACTCGGGGTATGAGTTATCAGAGACCCAGTACTTC.